This entry concerns a single T cell receptor (beta chain). Its antigen target is currently unknown. It has no much larger one-base neighbor in the sample; base qualities were not kept. Deletion took 2 bases off V and 0 bases off J, with a span of 9 bases between the germline ends. CDR1 and CDR2, looked up from the germline V gene, are SGHRS and YFSETQ. Reading from cysteine to phenylalanine, the CDR3 counts 15 amino acids. The read is trimmed to its CDR3 DNA, 45 bases read in frame from base 1. The sample's time point, from its label and the paper: about 28 days (+/-7) after the second vaccine dose. AZD1222 recipients with second doses at about 4 weeks or about 12 weeks were pooled, because spike-specific TCR depth and breadth did not differ between schedules. The vaccinee samples were drawn from two UK trials, COV001 and COV002, one of which was a single-blind randomized controlled phase 2/3 trial testing AZD1222 (ChAdOx1 nCoV-19) in healthy adults. For TCRbeta chain sequencing, PBMC samples were collected from trial participants at day 0 and at day 28 after the second dose.

The sample is drawn from a study of T cell responses to AZD1222 COVID-19 vaccine (dated by TCRdb to the early 2020s). With regard to the full study: TCR sequencing covered over 230 trial participants: 200 to 210 given two doses of AZD1222 and 26 given two doses of MenACWY control vaccine. Enrollment into the trials was organized by age into subgroups of 18-55, 56-69 and 70-plus years, and those subgroups contained 148, 28 and 57 TCR-sequenced participants, respectively.

The CDR3 regions of human TCRbeta chains were analyzed by immunosequencing. On the study's bioinformatics: TCRs in the repertoires were compared against a reference library of SARS-CoV-2-specific TCRs that had been generated with the MIRA antigen-specificity platform. Breadth was defined as the fraction of unique TCRs that were SARS-CoV-2-associated, and depth was defined as the fraction of total T cells that were SARS-CoV-2-associated. Using the MIRA data, each spike-specific TCR was mapped to the spike region that the TCR reacts to and placed in a CD4 or CD8 class. Log10-transformed breadth and depth values were compared by one-way ANOVA with Sidak's multiple comparisons tests. The clones in this table, taken by TCRdb from immuneACCESS, are in-frame only. Not every clone is retained; where verified, under half of the shortfall comes from an unresolved V gene, and the cause of the rest is unknown. That table furnishes V, J and clone size, whereas the DNA furnished D and trimming. The table for this sample lists 150,000 or so clones; about nine tenths of them were counted only once. Roughly 6% of the sample rests with the top ten.

On the study overall, not on this receptor specifically: The whole spike protein was spanned by vaccine-associated CD4 TCRs, and dominant responses were seen in regions 160-218 and 743-854. Reportedly, almost half of the unique spike-specific TCRs recognized epitopes lying outside the regions that are mutated in the B.1.351 and B.1.1.7 variants. After two AZD1222 doses, spike-specific TCR breadth and depth were significantly higher than at day 0 and than in MenACWY recipients. Conclusions about previously exposed vaccinees were limited because only six AZD1222 recipients were SARS-CoV-2 seropositive at baseline. The 56-69-year group was small, and its depth increase did not reach significance, likely because of low power. Because no day 14 peak-response samples were available, the repertoires could be characterized only after the peak T cell response. Participants were mostly white British, with more females than males. The authors suggested clonal diversity may have been underestimated.

The TCR comes from an adult who received the AZD1222 COVID-19 vaccine. The sequencing used peripheral blood, collected 28 days after the second AZD1222 dose. The rearranged chain carries TRBV5-1 and TRBJ1-3; no D gene can be assigned with confidence. The CDR3 here reads CASSFGPGSGNTIYF. In nucleotides, the sequence is TGCGCCAGCAGCTTCGGGCCTGGCTCTGGAAACACCATATATTTT.